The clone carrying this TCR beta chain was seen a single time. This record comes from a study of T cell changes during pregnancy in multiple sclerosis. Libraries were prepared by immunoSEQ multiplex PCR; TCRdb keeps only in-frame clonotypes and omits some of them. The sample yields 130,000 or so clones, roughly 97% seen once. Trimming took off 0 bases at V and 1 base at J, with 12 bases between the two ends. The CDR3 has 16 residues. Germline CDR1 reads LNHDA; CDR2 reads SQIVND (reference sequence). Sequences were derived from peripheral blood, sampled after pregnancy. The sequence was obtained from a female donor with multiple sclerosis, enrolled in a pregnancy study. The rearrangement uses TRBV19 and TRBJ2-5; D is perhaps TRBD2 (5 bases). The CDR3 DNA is TGTGCCAGTAGTATAGAGAGGCAGGACTCCCAAGAGACCCAGTACTTC. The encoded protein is CASSIERQDSQETQYF.